This TCR beta chain was profiled in a study of blood T cell repertoires in COVID-19. Study information: The samples span acute and convalescent COVID-19 from the United States, Italy and Spain. T cells, B-cell-depleted T cells, or PBMCs supplied cDNA or gDNA.

CDR1 is SNHLY, CDR2 FYNNEI, per germline. The CDR3 extends over 12 amino acids. Trimming shortened V by 8 bases and J by 6 bases, and 13 bases separated the two germline ends. Original methodology: By means of reference gene primer amplification, nucleated cell counts were estimated. Clones were sequenced by immunoSEQ multiplex PCR, and TCRdb holds only the in-frame ones, with some missing. V, J and clone size are taken as reported in that table, and D and trimming were inferred from the DNA itself. The sample shows roughly 160,000 clones, approximately 86% of them seen only once. The rearrangement links TRBV2 to TRBJ1-2; tentatively, D is TRBD1 (6 bases). Sequences were obtained from peripheral blood. This TCR came from a man in his fifties or sixties with acute or convalescent COVID-19. DNA of the CDR3: TGTGCCAGCCAGGGGAACAGACATGGCTACACCTTC. Protein: CASQGNRHGYTF.